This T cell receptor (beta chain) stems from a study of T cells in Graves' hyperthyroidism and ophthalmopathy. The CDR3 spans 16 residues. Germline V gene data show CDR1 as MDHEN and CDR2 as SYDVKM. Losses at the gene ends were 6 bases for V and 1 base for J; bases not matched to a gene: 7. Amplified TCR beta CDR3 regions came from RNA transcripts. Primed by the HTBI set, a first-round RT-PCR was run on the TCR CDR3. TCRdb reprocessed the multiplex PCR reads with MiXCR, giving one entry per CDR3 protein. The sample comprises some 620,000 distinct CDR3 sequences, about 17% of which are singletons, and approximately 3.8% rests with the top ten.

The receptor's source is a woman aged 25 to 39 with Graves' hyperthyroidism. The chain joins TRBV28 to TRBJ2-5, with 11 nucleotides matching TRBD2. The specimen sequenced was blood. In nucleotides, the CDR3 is TGTGCCAGCAGATTCGGGACTAGCGGACCCCAAGAGACCCAGTACTTC. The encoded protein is CASRFGTSGPQETQYF. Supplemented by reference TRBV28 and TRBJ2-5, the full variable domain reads DVKVTQSSRYLVKRTGEKVFLECVQDMDHENMFWYRQDPGLGLRLIYFSYDVKMKEKGDIPEGYSVSREKKERFSLILESASTNQTSMYLCASRFGTSGPQETQYFGPGTRLLVL.